This paragraph reports one TCR beta chain. The data belong to a study of blood T cell repertoires in COVID-19. Study information: The cDNA or gDNA used as material had been derived from T cells, B-cell-depleted T cells, or PBMCs.

The method was immunoSEQ multiplex PCR; TCRdb's version includes in-frame clones alone and lacks a portion of them. The repertoire has fewer than 350,000 clones, more than 75% of them found once; the top ten carry over 2%. Sample: PBMCs or T cells enriched from blood (not recorded which). This TCR derives from a woman aged 40 to 50 with acute COVID-19.

The CDR3 loop reads CASSQSREDQPQHF. CDR3 nucleotides: TGTGCCAGCAGCCAATCCAGGGAGGATCAGCCCCAGCATTTT. V gene TRBV16 combines with J gene TRBJ1-5; TRBD1 might be the D (5 bases). Trimming pared 0 bases from V and 5 bases from J, leaving 8 bases between. Per the germline V gene, CDR1 is KGHSY and CDR2 is FQNENV. CDR3 length: 14 amino acids.